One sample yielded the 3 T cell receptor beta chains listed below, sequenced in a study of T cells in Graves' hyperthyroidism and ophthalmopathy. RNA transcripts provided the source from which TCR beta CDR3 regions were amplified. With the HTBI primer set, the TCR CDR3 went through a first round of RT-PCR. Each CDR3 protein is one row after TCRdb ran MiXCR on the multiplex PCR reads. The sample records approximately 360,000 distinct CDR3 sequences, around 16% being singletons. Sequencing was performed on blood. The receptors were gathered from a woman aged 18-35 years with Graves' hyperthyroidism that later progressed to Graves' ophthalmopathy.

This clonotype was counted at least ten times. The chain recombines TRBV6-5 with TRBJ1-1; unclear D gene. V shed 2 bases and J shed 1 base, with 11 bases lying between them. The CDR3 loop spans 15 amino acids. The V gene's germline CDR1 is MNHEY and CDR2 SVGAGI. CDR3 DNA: TGTGCCAGCAGTTACCTCGTCATGGGGAACACTGAAGCTTTCTTT. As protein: CASSYLVMGNTEAFF.

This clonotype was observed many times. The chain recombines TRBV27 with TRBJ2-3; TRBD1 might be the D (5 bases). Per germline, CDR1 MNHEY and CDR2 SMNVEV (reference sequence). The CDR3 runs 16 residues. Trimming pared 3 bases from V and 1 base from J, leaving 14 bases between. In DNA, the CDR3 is TGTGCCAGCAGTTTGGGGCCCGGGCTAGGCACAGATACGCAGTATTTT. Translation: CASSLGPGLGTDTQYF.

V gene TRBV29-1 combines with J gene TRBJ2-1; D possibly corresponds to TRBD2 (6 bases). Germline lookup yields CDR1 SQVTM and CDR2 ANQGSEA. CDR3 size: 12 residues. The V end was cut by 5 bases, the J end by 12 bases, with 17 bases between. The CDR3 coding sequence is TGCAGCGTTTCCGGGACTTTGATAGGGCAGTTCTTC. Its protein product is CSVSGTLIGQFF.